These 18 T cell receptor beta chains came from one sample sequenced in a study of blood T cell repertoires in COVID-19. Assay used: immunoSEQ multiplex PCR; TCRdb lists only in-frame clones, some missing. The sample carries roughly 180,000 clones, roughly 80% recorded once. Sequenced input: PBMCs or T cells enriched from blood (not recorded which). The receptors shown here come from a woman in her forties with acute COVID-19.

This clone was seen repeatedly, ten times or more. This specimen includes other DNA sequences encoding the same CDR3. The V gene is TRBV15, the J gene TRBJ1-2; tentatively, D is TRBD1 (5 bases). The germline CDR1 and CDR2 sequences are LNHNV and YYDKDF (reference sequence). This CDR3 has 14 residues. V was shortened by 0 bases and J by 4 bases, with 9 bases between the two germline ends. For the CDR3, the DNA is TGTGCCACCAGCAGAGATAGGGGCTCCTATGGCTACACCTTC. Its protein is CATSRDRGSYGYTF.

The chain is built from TRBV9 and TRBJ2-1, with D perhaps matching TRBD2 (5 bases). The CDR3 contains 15 residues. Trimming shortened V by 0 bases and J by 8 bases, and 15 bases separated the two germline ends. Germline assignment: CDR1 SGDLS and CDR2 YYNGEE. This chain's CDR3 is CASSVGGSLEDEQFF. The CDR3 DNA sequence: TGTGCCAGCAGCGTAGGAGGGAGCCTCGAGGATGAGCAGTTCTTC.

The chain carries TRBV5-5 and TRBJ2-5; 9 nucleotides match TRBD1. Germline V gene data show CDR1 as SGHKS and CDR2 as YYEKEE (reference sequence). This CDR3 is 16 amino acids long. The ends lost 3 bases at V and 5 bases at J; junction bases unmatched: 11. The CDR3 nucleotides read TGTGCCAGCAGCTCAAACCCGACAGGGGGTTGGGAGACCCAGTACTTC. Encoded protein: CASSSNPTGGWETQYF.

V is TRBV2 and J is TRBJ2-3; TRBD1 is a possible D gene (6 bases). Trimming shortened V by 6 bases and J by 0 bases, and 10 bases separated the two germline ends. The germline V gene encodes CDR1 SNHLY and CDR2 FYNNEI. The CDR3 totals 14 residues. The CDR3 loop is CASRDRPSTDTQYF. The CDR3 nucleotides read TGTGCCAGCAGGGACAGACCTAGCACAGATACGCAGTATTTT.

This sequence joins TRBV7-2 and TRBJ1-1; the D gene is possibly TRBD1 (6 bases). The CDR3 length is 15 residues. V was pared by 5 bases and J by 2 bases, with 15 bases between. Germline values: CDR1 SGHTA, CDR2 FQGNSA. In DNA, the CDR3 is TGTGCCAGCAGCGAAGGGGGGGGTTTTAACACTGAAGCTTTCTTT. Translating gives CASSEGGGFNTEAFF. The entire variable domain, with the rest obtained from reference TRBV7-2 and TRBJ1-1, is as follows: GAGVSQSPSNKVTEKGKDVELRCDPISGHTALYWYRQSLGQGLEFLIYFQGNSAPDKSGLPSDRFSAERTGGSVSTLTIQRTQQEDSAVYLCASSEGGGFNTEAFFGQGTRLTVV.

The chain has TRBV9 and TRBJ2-6, with 7 bases matching TRBD1. Looked up from germline, CDR1 is SGDLS and CDR2 is YYNGEE. The CDR3 runs to 16 residues. V shed 0 bases and J 4 bases; nucleotides not matched to a gene: 4. The CDR3 loop reads CASSVAGQEGANVLTF. As DNA, the CDR3 is TGTGCCAGCAGCGTAGCCGGACAGGAGGGGGCCAACGTCCTGACTTTC.

V is TRBV7-9 and J is TRBJ2-3; D gene unclear. Germline lookup yields CDR1 SEHNR and CDR2 FQNEAQ (reference sequence). Trimming took 2 bases from V and 0 from J, leaving 18 bases between them. The CDR3 is 18 amino acids. In DNA form, the CDR3 reads TGTGCCAGCAGCTTATTACCGCCCTTACCTACTAGCACAGATACGCAGTATTTT. This sequence encodes CASSLLPPLPTSTDTQYF.

This sequence joins TRBV7-9 and TRBJ2-7; 7 bases are shared with TRBD2. This CDR3 contains 16 residues. From germline, CDR1 is SEHNR and CDR2 FQNEAQ (reference sequence). The trim removed 3 bases at V and 3 bases at J, leaving 11 bases unmatched. The CDR3, as DNA: TGTGCCAGCAGCTTCCCGGGTCCCAGCGGGGTCTACGAGCAGTACTTC. It translates to CASSFPGPSGVYEQYF.

The V call is TRBV29-1, the J call TRBJ1-2; tentative D call: TRBD1 (5 bases). This CDR3 contains 14 residues. V was trimmed by 1 base and J by 2 bases, leaving 11 bases between them. Germline V gene data show CDR1 as SQVTM and CDR2 as ANQGSEA. CDR3 amino acids: CSVEVAGSNYGYTF. CDR3 in DNA: TGCAGCGTTGAAGTAGCAGGGTCGAACTATGGCTACACCTTC.

The V call is TRBV18, the J call TRBJ1-1; 7 bases fit TRBD1. The CDR3 consists of 17 residues. Germline loops: CDR1 KGHSH, CDR2 LQKENI. V gave up 5 bases and J gave up 6 bases; unmatched junction bases: 18. The CDR3 DNA is TGTGCCAGCTCAGCCACAGGGGACACCTTTTTATCCGCTGAAGCTTTCTTT. Its translation: CASSATGDTFLSAEAFF. Combining the CDR3 with reference TRBV18 and TRBJ1-1 gives the whole variable domain NAGVMQNPRHLVRRRGQEARLRCSPMKGHSHVYWYRQLPEEGLKFMVYLQKENIIDESGMPKERFSAEFPKEGPSILRIQQVVRGDSAAYFCASSATGDTFLSAEAFFGQGTRLTVV.

The CDR3 region is CASSFAGSSYEQYF. CDR3 in DNA: TGTGCCAGCAGTTTCGCGGGGAGCTCCTACGAGCAGTACTTC. The J gene is TRBJ2-7, the V gene TRBV28, with D possibly being TRBD2 (6 bases). V was cut by 3 bases and J by 0 bases, with 9 bases left in between. CDR1 is MDHEN, CDR2 SYDVKM, per germline. The CDR3 is 14 amino acids.

The chain combines TRBV6-4 with TRBJ2-2, with TRBD2 matching over 13 bases. Trimming cost V 5 bases and J 6 bases; bases outside gene matches: 3. The CDR3 sequence is 15 residues long. Germline lookup yields CDR1 MRHNA and CDR2 SNTAGT. The DNA for the CDR3 is TGTGCCAGCAGTCGGACTAGCGGGAGCCCCGGGGAGCTGTTTTTT. The encoded protein is CASSRTSGSPGELFF.

The sample holds a few counts of this clone. The genes are TRBV30 and TRBJ2-1, with TRBD2 matching 8 bases. Trimming at V came to 2 bases and at J to 5 bases, leaving 8 bases not matched to a gene. The germline CDR1 and CDR2 sequences are GTSNPN and SVGIG (reference sequence). This CDR3 comprises 15 residues. The CDR3 region has the DNA TGTGCCTGGAGTCGTAGCGGGGTTACTAACAATGAGCAGTTCTTC. It specifies CAWSRSGVTNNEQFF.

The chain couples TRBV6-6 to TRBJ2-7; 8 bases align to TRBD2. V lost 7 bases to trimming and J lost 4 bases; unmatched junction nucleotides: 6. The CDR3 is 13 residues long. Germline values: CDR1 MNHNY, CDR2 SVGAGI (reference sequence). CDR3 coding DNA: TGTGCCAGCAATATAGCGGGATCATACGAGCAGTACTTC. Translated, it gives CASNIAGSYEQYF.

The J gene is TRBJ1-6, the V gene TRBV5-1; TRBD1 aligns across 7 bases. The CDR3 totals 18 residues. CDR1 SGHRS and CDR2 YFSETQ come from the germline V gene. The V segment lost 4 bases and the J segment 1 base; nucleotides outside the gene matches: 11. Here the CDR3 reads CASSQQGTGGSYNSPLHF. CDR3 coding DNA: TGCGCCAGCAGCCAACAGGGGACGGGCGGATCCTATAATTCACCCCTCCACTTT.

J is TRBJ1-2 and V is TRBV30, with 7 bases matching TRBD1. This CDR3 has 11 residues. CDR1 is GTSNPN and CDR2 is SVGIG in the germline V gene (reference sequence). The CDR3 loop reads CATGVNYGYTF. The CDR3, as DNA: TGTGCAACAGGGGTTAACTATGGCTACACCTTC. The whole variable domain, remainder taken from reference TRBV30 and TRBJ1-2, is SQTIHQWPATLVQPVGSPLSLECTVEGTSNPNLYWYRQAAGRGLQLLFYSVGIGQISSEVPQNLSASRPQDRQFILSSKKLLLSDSGFYLCATGVNYGYTFGSGTRLTVV.

This sequence joins TRBV5-1 and TRBJ2-1; TRBD2 matches at 9 bases. The CDR3 runs to 15 residues. V was clipped by 2 bases and J by 8 bases; unmatched bases: 8. Germline lookup yields CDR1 SGHRS and CDR2 YFSETQ. The CDR3 nucleotides are TGCGCCAGCAGCTTTAGCGGGAGTGTTTACGATGAGCAGTTCTTC. This gives the protein CASSFSGSVYDEQFF. Full variable domain (rest looked up from reference TRBV5-1 and TRBJ2-1): KAGVTQTPRYLIKTRGQQVTLSCSPISGHRSVSWYQQTPGQGLQFLFEYFSETQRNKGNFPGRFSGRQFSNSRSEMNVSTLELGDSALYLCASSFSGSVYDEQFFGPGTRLTVL.

J is TRBJ2-1 and V is TRBV7-3; the match to TRBD2 covers 8 bases. The CDR3 length is 15 residues. CDR1 is SGHTA and CDR2 is FQGTGA in the germline V gene. V dropped 6 bases and J dropped 5; count of bases not matched to a gene: 9. DNA for the CDR3: TGTGCCAGCAGGTCCTGGCGGGGGGAGAACAATGAGCAGTTCTTC. It codes for CASRSWRGENNEQFF.